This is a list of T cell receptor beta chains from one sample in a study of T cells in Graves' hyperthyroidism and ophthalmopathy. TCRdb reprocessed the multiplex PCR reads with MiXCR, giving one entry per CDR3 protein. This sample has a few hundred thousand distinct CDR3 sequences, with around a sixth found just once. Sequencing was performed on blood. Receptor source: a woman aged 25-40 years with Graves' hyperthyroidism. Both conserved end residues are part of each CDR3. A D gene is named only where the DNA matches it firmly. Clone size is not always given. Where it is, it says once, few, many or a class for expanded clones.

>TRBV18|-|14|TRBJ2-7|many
TGTGCCAGCTCACCATCGTTAGGGGGGGACGAGCAGTACTTC
CASSPSLGGDEQYF
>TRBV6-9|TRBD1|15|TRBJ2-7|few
TGTGCCAGCCGGACGCCGGGACAGGAGACTTACGAGCAGTACTTC
CASRTPGQETYEQYF
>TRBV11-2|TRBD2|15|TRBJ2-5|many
TGTGCCAGCAGCTTAGGCGGGAGCATCCAAGAGACCCAGTACTTC
CASSLGGSIQETQYF
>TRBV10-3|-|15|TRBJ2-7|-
TGTGCCATCAGAAGTGGGGGCCTAAGCTCCTACGAGCAGTACTTC
CAIRSGGLSSYEQYF
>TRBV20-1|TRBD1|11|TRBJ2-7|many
TGCAGTGCTAACAGGGGGTGGGAGCAGTACTTC
CSANRGWEQYF
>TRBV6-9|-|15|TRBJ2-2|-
TGTGCCAGCAGTTCTGGACAGCGAAACACCGGGGAGCTGTTTTTT
CASSSGQRNTGELFF
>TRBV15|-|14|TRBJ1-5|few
TGTGCCACCAGAGCACCGGGACACCTAGGGCCCCAGCATTTT
CATRAPGHLGPQHF
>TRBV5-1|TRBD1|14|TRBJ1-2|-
TGCGCCAGCAGGCCCGGGACAGGGGTTTTCGGCTACACCTTC
CASRPGTGVFGYTF
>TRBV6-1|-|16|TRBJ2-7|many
TGTGCCAGCAGTGACCGGGACACCTATCTGACCTACGAGCAGTACTTC
CASSDRDTYLTYEQYF
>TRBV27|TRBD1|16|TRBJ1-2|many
TGTGCCAGCAGTTCCACCCCGTACAGGGGCGGCTATGGCTACACCTTC
CASSSTPYRGGYGYTF
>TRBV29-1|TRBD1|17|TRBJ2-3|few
TGCAGCGTTGGAGGGACGCGGACAGGGGTGGGCACAGATACGCAGTATTTT
CSVGGTRTGVGTDTQYF
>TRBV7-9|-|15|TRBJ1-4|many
TGTGCCAGCAGCTTGCTCCAGGGCGGGGATGAAAAACTGTTTTTT
CASSLLQGGDEKLFF
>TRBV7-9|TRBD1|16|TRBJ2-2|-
TGTGCCAGCAGCGACGCCCGGGACAGGGATACCGGGGAGCTGTTTTTT
CASSDARDRDTGELFF
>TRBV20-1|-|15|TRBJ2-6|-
TGCAGTGCGAAGGTCGCTAGCTCTGGGGCCAACGTCCTGACTTTC
CSAKVASSGANVLTF
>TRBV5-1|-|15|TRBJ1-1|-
TGCGCCAGCAGCTCGCGTCCCGACACCCCCACTGAAGCTTTCTTT
CASSSRPDTPTEAFF
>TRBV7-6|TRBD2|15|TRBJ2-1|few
TGTGCCAGCAGCTTTTACGGGAGGGGTTACAATGAGCAGTTCTTC
CASSFYGRGYNEQFF
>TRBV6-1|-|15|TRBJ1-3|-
TGTGCCAGCAGTGAATTAGAGGGGGCTGGAAACACCATATATTTT
CASSELEGAGNTIYF
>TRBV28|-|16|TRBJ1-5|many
TGTGCCAGCAGTTTAACCATAGCCGAGAGCAATCAGCCCCAGCATTTT
CASSLTIAESNQPQHF
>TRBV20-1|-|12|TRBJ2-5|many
TGCAGCCCTCTGAGAAACCAAGAGACCCAGTACTTC
CSPLRNQETQYF
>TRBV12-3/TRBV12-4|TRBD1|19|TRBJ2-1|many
TGTGCCAGCAGTTTACCCGGGACAGGGGGCCCAAGGAGGCCCAATGAGCAGTTCTTC
CASSLPGTGGPRRPNEQFF
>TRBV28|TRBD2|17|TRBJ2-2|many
TGTGCCAGCAGTCCGATTCGGGCTAGCGGTAACACCGGGGAGCTGTTTTTT
CASSPIRASGNTGELFF
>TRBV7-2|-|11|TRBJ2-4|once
TGTGCCAGCTCCAAGGCTGGCATTCAGTACTTC
CASSKAGIQYF